The TCR beta chain under discussion was sequenced for a study of response to subunit inactivated influenza vaccine. TCRdb processed the RT-PCR reads anew with MiXCR; each CDR3 protein has one entry. Of roughly 620,000 distinct CDR3 sequences listed, roughly 10% were seen once; the top ten hold 9.5% to 11%. Germline CDR1 is MDHEN and CDR2 is SYDVKM. With V trimmed by 7 bases and J by 5 bases, 11 bases remained unmatched. The CDR3 spans 14 residues. The same sample was also used in a study of T cells expressing NK-cell markers. Per that paper: 5'RACE template switching with UMIs generated TCR beta cDNA. Researchers got TCR beta repertoires out of sorted CD3+CD56+NKG2C+, CD3+CD56+NKG2C- and CD3+CD56-NKG2C+ T cells.

The chain employs TRBV28 and TRBJ2-7; 7 positions match TRBD2. Sequencing was performed on PBMCs from blood, taken on the day of vaccination. The TCR originated in a man aged 45-60 years who received an inactivated influenza vaccine. For the CDR3, the DNA is TGTGCCAGCACCTTTCGGGGGAGGGGCAACGAGCAGTACTTC. Protein sequence: CASTFRGRGNEQYF.